Shown below are 8 T cell receptor beta chains from a single sample sequenced in a study of blood T cell repertoires in COVID-19. Profiling relied on immunoSEQ multiplex PCR, and the TCRdb table lists in-frame clones only, not all of them. The sample has approximately 120,000 clones, around 81% seen once. The material sequenced was peripheral blood. The source is a human donor in a cohort sampled during active COVID-19.

This chain links TRBV7-2 with TRBJ2-3; 10 bases match TRBD2. There are 16 residues in the CDR3. The trim removed 4 bases at V and 0 bases at J, leaving 4 bases unmatched. CDR1 and CDR2 (germline): SGHTA, FQGNSA. Written as DNA, the CDR3 is TGTGCCAGCAGCTCCGCTAGCGGGAGTAGCACAGATACGCAGTATTTT. Its protein product is CASSSASGSSTDTQYF.

The chain employs TRBV29-1 and TRBJ1-1; D perhaps matches TRBD1 (6 bases). The V and J ends lost 4 bases and 4 bases respectively, with 16 bases between them. The CDR3 spans 14 residues. In germline, CDR1 is SQVTM, CDR2 ANQGSEA. CDR3 sequence: CSVVSPTRGTEAFF. CDR3 coding DNA: TGCAGCGTTGTTTCACCGACCAGGGGCACTGAAGCTTTCTTT.

This clone was detected a few times. CDR3 residues: CASSYSAGGNQPQHF. CDR3 coding DNA: TGTGCCAGCAGTTACTCGGCAGGGGGCAATCAGCCCCAGCATTTT. The rearrangement joins TRBV6-5 to TRBJ1-5, with a tentative D call TRBD1 (6 bases). The CDR3 extends over 15 amino acids. V was cut by 0 bases and J by 2 bases, with 8 bases left in between. Germline loops: CDR1 MNHEY, CDR2 SVGAGI.

This rearrangement joins TRBV7-8 to TRBJ2-5; 8 positions match TRBD2. Germline V gives CDR1 SGHVS, CDR2 FQNEAQ. This CDR3 contains 14 residues. With V trimmed by 5 bases and J by 4 bases, 6 bases remained unmatched. The CDR3 bases are TGTGCCAGCAGCCAATTCAGCGGGGGAGAGACCCAGTACTTC. Its translation: CASSQFSGGETQYF. Variable domain in full (rest from reference TRBV7-8 and TRBJ2-5): GAGVSQSPRYKVAKRGQDVALRCDPISGHVSLFWYQQALGQGPEFLTYFQNEAQLDKSGLPSDRFFAERPEGSVSTLKIQRTQQEDSAVYLCASSQFSGGETQYFGPGTRLLVL.

The rearrangement uses TRBV28 and TRBJ2-7; 9 bases are a match to TRBD2. CDR1 MDHEN and CDR2 SYDVKM come from the germline V gene. V lost 5 bases to trimming and J lost 3 bases; unmatched junction nucleotides: 11. This CDR3 has 16 amino acids. CDR3 nucleotides: TGTGCCAGCAGTCCCATAGCGGGGGATGACTTCTACGAGCAGTACTTC. This sequence encodes CASSPIAGDDFYEQYF.

The gene calls are TRBV5-6 and TRBJ2-7; TRBD1 matches at 7 bases. Germline CDR1 SGHDT, CDR2 YYEEEE. Trimming at V came to 7 bases and at J to 2 bases, leaving 9 bases not matched to a gene. The CDR3 consists of 14 residues. The CDR3 DNA is TGTGCCAGCGCGTCGGCCGACAGGGCCTACGAGCAGTACTTC. Protein: CASASADRAYEQYF. Full variable domain (outside the CDR3, taken from reference TRBV5-6 and TRBJ2-7): DAGVTQSPTHLIKTRGQQVTLRCSPKSGHDTVSWYQQALGQGPQFIFQYYEEEERQRGNFPDRFSGHQFPNYSSELNVNALLLGDSALYLCASASADRAYEQYFGPGTRLTVT.

This clone was observed at least ten times. V usage is TRBV6-2 or TRBV6-3 and J usage is TRBJ2-2, with 9 nucleotides matching TRBD1. CDR3 length equals 17 residues. From germline, CDR1 is MNHEY and CDR2 SVGEGT. V was pared by 2 bases and J by 4 bases, with 8 bases of the junction left unmatched. The CDR3 is CASSYPVTGQGTGELFF. The CDR3 nucleotides read TGTGCCAGCAGTTACCCCGTAACGGGACAGGGCACCGGGGAGCTGTTTTTT.

This clone was seen only a few times. This chain links TRBV29-1 with TRBJ1-1, with a tentative D call TRBD1 (5 bases). The CDR3 is 14 amino acids. Germline values: CDR1 SQVTM, CDR2 ANQGSEA. The V end was cut by 6 bases, the J end by 2 bases, with 16 bases between. As DNA, the CDR3 is TGCAGCGTCAACCACGGGGGAGTTAACACTGAAGCTTTCTTT. It encodes CSVNHGGVNTEAFF.